The clone carrying this T cell receptor beta chain was seen a few times. The sequenced template was cDNA made from the entire isolated RNA. Profiling relied on immunoSEQ multiplex PCR, and the TCRdb table lists in-frame clones only, not all of them. The sample holds under 400,000 clones, around a fifth seen once. Based on CD45RO/CCR7/CD25/CD127/CD95/CD27, CD4+ regulatory, stem cell-like memory, naive and central memory cells were sorted. This specimen belongs to a study of beta chain features in type 1 diabetes. Looked up from germline, CDR1 is LNHDA and CDR2 is SQIVND (reference sequence). The CDR3 covers 16 residues. The ends lost 6 bases at V and 4 bases at J; junction bases unmatched: 10.

The TCR originated in a young woman in good health. This sequence joins TRBV19 and TRBJ1-2; 11 bases are a match to TRBD1. Material: naive CD4+ T cells from blood. The CDR3 DNA follows: TGTGCCAGTAGCAGAGGGACAGGGGGTGTTCTCTATGGCTACACCTTC. Translation: CASSRGTGGVLYGYTF.